This is a list of T cell receptor beta chains from one sample in a study of CD8+CD57+ T cells in acquired aplastic anemia. Each CDR3 protein is one row after TCRdb ran MiXCR on the reads. The sample lists around 150,000 distinct CDR3 sequences; around half were seen once. The source material was sorted CD4+, CD8+, or CD8+CD57+ T cells (not recorded which) from PBMCs. These receptors were taken from a human donor with aplastic anemia. Both conserved end residues are part of each CDR3. A D gene is named only where the DNA matches it firmly. The listing skips clone size in some rows; elsewhere it reads once, few, many or a size class.

cdr3_nt | cdr3_aa | d_call | j_call | v_call | clone_size
TGTGCCAGCAGCTTAGGGGGACTTGCTAAGGAGACCCAGTACTTC | CASSLGGLAKETQYF | . | TRBJ2-5 | TRBV7-2 | .
TGTGCCAGCAGTCTTACTAGCGGGGGGGCCGGGGAGCTGTTTTTT | CASSLTSGGAGELFF | TRBD2 | TRBJ2-2 | TRBV12-3/TRBV12-4 | .
TGCGCCAGCAGCTTACAGAGGAATTCCTACAATGAGCAGTTCTTC | CASSLQRNSYNEQFF | . | TRBJ2-1 | TRBV5-1 | many
TGTGCTAGCAGCTTGTCAGGGGCCTCTTCCTACGAGCAGTACTTC | CASSLSGASSYEQYF | . | TRBJ2-7 | TRBV7-7 | once
TGTGCCAGCAGTTTTGTCAACTCCTACGAGCAGTACTTC | CASSFVNSYEQYF | . | TRBJ2-7 | TRBV7-9 | .
TGTGCTAGCAGTACCGGGAACGAAGAGACCCAGTACTTC | CASSTGNEETQYF | . | TRBJ2-5 | TRBV7-7 | .
TGTGCCAGCAGGCGGAACAGGGACAACACCGGGGAGCTGTTTTTT | CASRRNRDNTGELFF | . | TRBJ2-2 | TRBV5-6 | many
TGTGCCAGCAGCTTAACAGGGCTTAATTCACCCCTCCACTTT | CASSLTGLNSPLHF | . | TRBJ1-6 | TRBV7-2 | many
TGTGCCAGTAGTATCGCGCCCGGGGGGACCTACGAGCAGTACTTC | CASSIAPGGTYEQYF | TRBD2 | TRBJ2-7 | TRBV19 | few
TGTGCCAGCAGTGAAACGGGGCAGGCGGGTAATTCACCCCTCCACTTT | CASSETGQAGNSPLHF | . | TRBJ1-6 | TRBV6-1 | once
TGTGCCAGCACGGAGCGGGGTCGCTCCTACGAGCAGTACTTC | CASTERGRSYEQYF | TRBD2 | TRBJ2-7 | TRBV3-1 | many
TGTGCCACCAGCAGAGGGACCTATGGGACAGCCGGGGAGCAGTTCTTC | CATSRGTYGTAGEQFF | TRBD1 | TRBJ2-1 | TRBV15 | .
TGCGCCAGCAGCTTAGAGGGGGCCGCGGGCTACACCTTC | CASSLEGAAGYTF | TRBD1 | TRBJ1-2 | TRBV7-8 | .
TGTGCCAGCAGTTACGGGGGGGAGTCGGGGAATGAGCAGTTCTTC | CASSYGGESGNEQFF | TRBD2 | TRBJ2-1 | TRBV6-5 | many
TGCAGTGCTAAACTAGCGGGGCAAGAGACCCAGTACTTC | CSAKLAGQETQYF | TRBD2 | TRBJ2-5 | TRBV20-1 | many
TGTGCCAGCAGTTCGATAGAAAGGCAATACGAGCAGTACTTC | CASSSIERQYEQYF | . | TRBJ2-7 | TRBV12-3/TRBV12-4 | many
TGTGCCAGCAGTTGGTGGGGGACAGGATCCCAAGAGACCCAGTACTTC | CASSWWGTGSQETQYF | TRBD1 | TRBJ2-5 | TRBV12-3/TRBV12-4 | many
TGTGCCGGCGGCCTTTCAGCGGGAGGGCCGGGAAATGAGCAGTTCTTC | CAGGLSAGGPGNEQFF | TRBD2 | TRBJ2-1 | TRBV12-3/TRBV12-4 | .
TGTGCCAGCAGTGAAGGGGAACTGAACACCGGGGAGCTGTTTTTT | CASSEGELNTGELFF | . | TRBJ2-2 | TRBV2 | many
TGTGCCAGCAGTTGGGGACGCGGAGATACGCAGTATTTT | CASSWGRGDTQYF | . | TRBJ2-3 | TRBV6-1 | .
TGCGCCAGCAGCCGGGCTACTAATGAAAAACTGTTTTTT | CASSRATNEKLFF | . | TRBJ1-4 | TRBV5-1 | many
TGCAGTGCAATCCCCCGGGACAGGGTTAACGAGCAGTACTTC | CSAIPRDRVNEQYF | TRBD1 | TRBJ2-7 | TRBV20-1 | many
TGCGCCAGCATCCCCCTTGGGGCCGGAACGAGCACCGGGGAGCTGTTTTTT | CASIPLGAGTSTGELFF | . | TRBJ2-2 | TRBV5-1 | .
TGTGCCATCAGTGAGGGGATAGGGAGAAACCCCTACGAGCAGTACTTC | CAISEGIGRNPYEQYF | . | TRBJ2-7 | TRBV10-3 | .
TGCAGTGCTAGTTTACAGGGGGCCACTGAAGCTTTCTTT | CSASLQGATEAFF | TRBD1 | TRBJ1-1 | TRBV20-1 | many
TGCGCCACCCGGGGTCCTCCCACAGATACGCAGTATTTT | CATRGPPTDTQYF | . | TRBJ2-3 | TRBV10-2 | few
TGTGCCAGCAGCGCACACCCGAACACTGAAGCTTTCTTT | CASSAHPNTEAFF | . | TRBJ1-1 | TRBV2 | few
TGTGCCAGTAGTACAGGGACAGATTCACCCCTCCACTTT | CASSTGTDSPLHF | TRBD1 | TRBJ1-6 | TRBV19 | .
TGTGCCAGCAGCCGGACGGTAAATAATTCACCCCTCCACTTT | CASSRTVNNSPLHF | . | TRBJ1-6 | TRBV3-1 | many